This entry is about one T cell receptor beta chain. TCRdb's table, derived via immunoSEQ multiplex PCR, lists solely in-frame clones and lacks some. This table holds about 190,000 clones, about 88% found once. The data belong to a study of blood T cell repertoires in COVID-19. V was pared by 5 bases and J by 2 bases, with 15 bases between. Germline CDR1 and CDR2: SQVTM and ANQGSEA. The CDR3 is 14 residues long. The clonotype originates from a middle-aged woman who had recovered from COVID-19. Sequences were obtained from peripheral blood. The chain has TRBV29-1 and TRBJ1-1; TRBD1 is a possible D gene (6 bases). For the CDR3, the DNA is TGCAGCGTTAGACCCGGGACAACCAACACTGAAGCTTTCTTT. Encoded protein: CSVRPGTTNTEAFF.